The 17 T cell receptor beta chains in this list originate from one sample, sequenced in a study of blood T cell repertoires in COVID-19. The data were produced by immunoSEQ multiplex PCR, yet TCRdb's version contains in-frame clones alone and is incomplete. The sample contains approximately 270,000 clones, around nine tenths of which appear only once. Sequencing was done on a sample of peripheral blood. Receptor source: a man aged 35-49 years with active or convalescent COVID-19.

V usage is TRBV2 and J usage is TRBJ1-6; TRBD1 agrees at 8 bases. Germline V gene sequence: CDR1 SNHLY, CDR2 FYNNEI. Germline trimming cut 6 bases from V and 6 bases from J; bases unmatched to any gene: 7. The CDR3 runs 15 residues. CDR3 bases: TGTGCCAGCAGCGACAGGGGCCGGTTTAATTCACCCCTCCACTTT. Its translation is CASSDRGRFNSPLHF.

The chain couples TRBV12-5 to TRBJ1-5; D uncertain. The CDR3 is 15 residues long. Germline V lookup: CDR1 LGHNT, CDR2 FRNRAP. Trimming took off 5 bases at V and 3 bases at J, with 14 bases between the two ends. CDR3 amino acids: CASGPPGGNNQPQHF. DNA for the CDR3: TGTGCTAGTGGTCCCCCGGGAGGCAACAATCAGCCCCAGCATTTT.

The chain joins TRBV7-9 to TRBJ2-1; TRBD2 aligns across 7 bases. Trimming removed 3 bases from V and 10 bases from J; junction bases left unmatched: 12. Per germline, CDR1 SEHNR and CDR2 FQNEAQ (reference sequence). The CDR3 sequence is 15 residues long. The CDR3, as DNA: TGTGCCAGCAGCTTTAGTCTAGCGGTAAGCGGGGAGCAGTTCTTC. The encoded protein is CASSFSLAVSGEQFF.

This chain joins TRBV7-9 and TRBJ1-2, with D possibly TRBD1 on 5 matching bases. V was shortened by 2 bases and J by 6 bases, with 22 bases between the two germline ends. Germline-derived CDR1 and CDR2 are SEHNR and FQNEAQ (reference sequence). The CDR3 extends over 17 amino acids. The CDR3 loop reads CASSLPPPGKGADGYTF. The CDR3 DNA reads TGTGCCAGCAGCTTACCCCCGCCAGGGAAAGGGGCTGATGGCTACACCTTC.

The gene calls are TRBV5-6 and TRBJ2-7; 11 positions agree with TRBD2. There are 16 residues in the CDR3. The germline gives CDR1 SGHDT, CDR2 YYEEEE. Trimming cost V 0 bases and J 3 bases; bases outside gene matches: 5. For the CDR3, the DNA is TGTGCCAGCAGCTTGGCCACTAGCGGGAGCTACTACGAGCAGTACTTC. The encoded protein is CASSLATSGSYYEQYF.

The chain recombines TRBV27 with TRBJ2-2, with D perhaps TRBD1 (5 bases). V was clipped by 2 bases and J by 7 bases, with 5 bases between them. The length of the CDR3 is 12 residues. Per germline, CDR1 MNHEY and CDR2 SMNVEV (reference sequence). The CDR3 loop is CASSLQGGELFF. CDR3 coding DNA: TGTGCCAGCAGTTTACAGGGCGGGGAGCTGTTTTTT.

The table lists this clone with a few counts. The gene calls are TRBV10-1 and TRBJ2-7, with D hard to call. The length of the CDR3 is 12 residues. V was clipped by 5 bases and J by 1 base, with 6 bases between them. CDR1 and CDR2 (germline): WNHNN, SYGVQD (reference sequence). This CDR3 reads CASSQASYEQYF. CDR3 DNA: TGCGCCAGCAGTCAGGCGTCCTACGAGCAGTACTTC.

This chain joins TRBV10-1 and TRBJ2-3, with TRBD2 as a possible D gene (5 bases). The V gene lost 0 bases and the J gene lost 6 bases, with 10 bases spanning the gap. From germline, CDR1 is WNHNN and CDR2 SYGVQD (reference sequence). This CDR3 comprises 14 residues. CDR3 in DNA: TGCGCCAGCAGTGAGTCGTTCGGCGGGGATACGCAGTATTTT. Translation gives CASSESFGGDTQYF.

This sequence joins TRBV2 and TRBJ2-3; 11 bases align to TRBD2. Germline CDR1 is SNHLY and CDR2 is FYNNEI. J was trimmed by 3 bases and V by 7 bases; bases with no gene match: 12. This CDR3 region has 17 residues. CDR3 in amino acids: CASIGGSGTSGTDTQYF. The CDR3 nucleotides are TGTGCCAGCATTGGGGGCTCCGGGACTAGCGGAACAGATACGCAGTATTTT. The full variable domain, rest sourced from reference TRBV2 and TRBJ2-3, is EPEVTQTPSHQVTQMGQEVILRCVPISNHLYFYWYRQILGQKVEFLVSFYNNEISEKSEIFDDQFSVERPDGSNFTLKIRSTKLEDSAMYFCASIGGSGTSGTDTQYFGPGTRLTVL.

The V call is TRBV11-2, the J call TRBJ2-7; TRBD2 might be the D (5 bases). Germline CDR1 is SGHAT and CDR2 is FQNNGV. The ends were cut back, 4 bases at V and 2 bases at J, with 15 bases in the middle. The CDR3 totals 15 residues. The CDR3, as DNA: TGTGCCAGCAGCTCGATAGGAGCGGTTGCCTACGAGCAGTACTTC. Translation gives CASSSIGAVAYEQYF.

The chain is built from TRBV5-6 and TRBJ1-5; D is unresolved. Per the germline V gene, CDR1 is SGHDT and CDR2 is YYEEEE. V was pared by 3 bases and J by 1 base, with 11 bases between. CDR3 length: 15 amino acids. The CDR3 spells CASSSLLLSNQPQHF. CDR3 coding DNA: TGTGCCAGCAGCTCACTCCTCTTAAGCAATCAGCCCCAGCATTTT. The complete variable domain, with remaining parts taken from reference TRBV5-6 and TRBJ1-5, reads DAGVTQSPTHLIKTRGQQVTLRCSPKSGHDTVSWYQQALGQGPQFIFQYYEEEERQRGNFPDRFSGHQFPNYSSELNVNALLLGDSALYLCASSSLLLSNQPQHFGDGTRLSIL.

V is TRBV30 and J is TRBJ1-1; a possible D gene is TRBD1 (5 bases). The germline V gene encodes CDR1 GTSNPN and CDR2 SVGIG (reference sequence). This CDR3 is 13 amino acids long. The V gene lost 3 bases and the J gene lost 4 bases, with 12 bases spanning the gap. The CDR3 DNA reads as TGTGCCTGGAGCCGGGGACTGGGCACTGAAGCTTTCTTT. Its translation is CAWSRGLGTEAFF.

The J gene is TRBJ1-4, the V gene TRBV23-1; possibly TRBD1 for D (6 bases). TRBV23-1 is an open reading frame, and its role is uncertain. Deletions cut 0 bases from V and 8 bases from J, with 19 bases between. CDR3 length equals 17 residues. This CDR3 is CASSQSSREGGKEKLFF. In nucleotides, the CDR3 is TGCGCCAGCAGTCAATCCTCTCGGGAAGGGGGTAAGGAAAAACTGTTTTTT.

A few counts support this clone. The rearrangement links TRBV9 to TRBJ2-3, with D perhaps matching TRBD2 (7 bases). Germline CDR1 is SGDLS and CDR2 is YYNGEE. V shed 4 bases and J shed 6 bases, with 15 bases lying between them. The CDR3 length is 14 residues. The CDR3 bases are TGTGCCAGCAGCCGGGGGGCGATCGAGGATACGCAGTATTTT. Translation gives CASSRGAIEDTQYF.

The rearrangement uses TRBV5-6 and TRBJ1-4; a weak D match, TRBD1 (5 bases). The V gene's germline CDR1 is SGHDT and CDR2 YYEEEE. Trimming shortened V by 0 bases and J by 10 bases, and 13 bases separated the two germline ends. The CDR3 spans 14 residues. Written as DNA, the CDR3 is TGTGCCAGCAGCTTGGGACAGTCTAACGCAAAACTGTTTTTT. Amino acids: CASSLGQSNAKLFF. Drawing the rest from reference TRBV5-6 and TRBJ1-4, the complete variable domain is DAGVTQSPTHLIKTRGQQVTLRCSPKSGHDTVSWYQQALGQGPQFIFQYYEEEERQRGNFPDRFSGHQFPNYSSELNVNALLLGDSALYLCASSLGQSNAKLFFGSGTQLSVL.

Here the CDR3 reads CASSVSPDLQGKLFF. Here the CDR3 DNA reads TGTGCCAGCAGTGTATCCCCGGACTTACAGGGAAAACTGTTTTTT. The chain couples TRBV2 to TRBJ1-4; the D gene is possibly TRBD1 (6 bases). The CDR3 has 15 residues. Trimming stripped 4 bases from V and 10 bases from J, with 19 bases between. Germline V lookup: CDR1 SNHLY, CDR2 FYNNEI.

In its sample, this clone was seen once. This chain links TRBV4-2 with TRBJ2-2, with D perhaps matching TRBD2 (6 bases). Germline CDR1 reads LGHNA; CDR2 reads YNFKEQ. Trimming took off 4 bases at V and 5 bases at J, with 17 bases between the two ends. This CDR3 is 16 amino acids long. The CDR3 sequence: CASSRQGRGRTGELFF. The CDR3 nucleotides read TGTGCCAGCAGCCGGCAGGGCCGGGGGAGGACCGGGGAGCTGTTTTTT.